Below, 14 T cell receptor beta chains from the same sample are listed, as sequenced in a study of cytomegalovirus exposure and HLA in healthy donors. Use of 60 Vbeta and 13 Jbeta primers characterized the PCR. TCRdb's copy holds only in-frame clones and misses some; the assay was immunoSEQ multiplex PCR. The sample contains under 250,000 clones, around four fifths of which appear only once. Sequencing was carried out using PBMCs. The receptors derive from a woman between 40 and 55 years old in good health and CMV-seronegative.

The chain combines TRBV7-9 with TRBJ1-1; 9 bases are a match to TRBD1. V shed 3 bases, J shed 5 bases, and the junction held 4 bases outside the gene matches. The CDR3 sequence is 14 residues long. Germline V gene lookup returns CDR1 SEHNR and CDR2 FQNEAQ (reference sequence). The CDR3 DNA sequence: TGTGCCAGCAGCTTTCGGGACAGGGTTACTGAAGCTTTCTTT. Translating gives CASSFRDRVTEAFF.

The chain uses TRBV9 and TRBJ2-5, with TRBD1 as a possible D gene (7 bases). CDR3 length equals 16 residues. Germline V gene sequence: CDR1 SGDLS, CDR2 YYNGEE. The germline V and J ends were trimmed by 3 bases and 4 bases, with 19 bases remaining between them. The CDR3, as DNA: TGTGCCAGCAGCGGAGGGGGCGGGACATTTTTAGAGACCCAGTACTTC. Its protein is CASSGGGGTFLETQYF.

The gene calls are TRBV5-6 and TRBJ2-7, with a possible D match to TRBD1 (6 bases). The germline gives CDR1 SGHDT, CDR2 YYEEEE. The CDR3 sequence is 14 residues long. V lost 5 bases and J 3 bases, leaving 15 bases between the germline ends. The CDR3 here is CASSPWPGDYEQYF. CDR3 DNA sequence: TGTGCCAGCAGTCCCTGGCCAGGGGACTACGAGCAGTACTTC.

The chain has TRBV28 and TRBJ2-7; D not resolved. V was shortened by 6 bases and J by 4 bases, with 16 bases between the two germline ends. This CDR3 is 14 amino acids long. The germline gives CDR1 MDHEN, CDR2 SYDVKM. The CDR3 DNA reads TGTGCCAGCAGCAGCGCACAATCGCGGTACGAGCAGTACTTC. Residues: CASSSAQSRYEQYF.

The chain has TRBV5-4 and TRBJ1-4; 8 positions match TRBD1. The J segment lost 4 bases and the V segment lost 4 bases, leaving 12 bases of the junction unmatched. Germline assignment: CDR1 SGHNT and CDR2 YYREEE (reference sequence). The CDR3 runs 17 residues. The DNA of the CDR3 is TGTGCCAGCAGCGCACGGACAGGGAGGGACATTAATGAAAAACTGTTTTTT. Encoded protein: CASSARTGRDINEKLFF.

The rearrangement uses TRBV5-1 and TRBJ2-1, with 12 bases identical to TRBD2. CDR3 length: 15 residues. The trim removed 4 bases at V and 5 bases at J, leaving 4 bases unmatched. Germline V gene lookup returns CDR1 SGHRS and CDR2 YFSETQ. The CDR3 sequence is CASSRTSGVNNEQFF. The CDR3 DNA sequence: TGCGCCAGCAGCCGGACTAGCGGGGTTAACAATGAGCAGTTCTTC.

The V and J genes are TRBV6-5 and TRBJ1-2; maybe TRBD1 (5 bases). The length of the CDR3 is 15 residues. Germline CDR1 is MNHEY and CDR2 is SVGAGI. The V and J ends lost 5 bases and 5 bases respectively, with 18 bases between them. CDR3 sequence: CASSITYRRTYGYTF. The CDR3 coding sequence is TGTGCCAGCAGTATCACCTACAGGAGAACTTATGGCTACACCTTC.

The CDR3 spells CASSLPGGSDEQFF. The CDR3 bases are TGTGCCAGCAGCTTACCGGGAGGGTCGGATGAGCAGTTCTTC. The J gene is TRBJ2-1, the V gene TRBV7-8, with 8 bases identical to TRBD2. There are 14 residues in the CDR3. The germline V gene encodes CDR1 SGHVS and CDR2 FQNEAQ. V was pared by 2 bases and J by 8 bases, with 5 bases of the junction left unmatched.

As regards this clone: Other DNA sequences from this sample encode an identical CDR3 as well. J is TRBJ1-1 and V is TRBV28; perhaps TRBD1 as D (6 bases). CDR3 length: 13 residues. Looked up from germline, CDR1 is MDHEN and CDR2 is SYDVKM. Trimming left V 3 bases short and J 4 bases short, with 9 bases between. CDR3 nucleotides: TGTGCCAGCAGTTTCAGGGGTTCCACTGAAGCTTTCTTT. As protein: CASSFRGSTEAFF.

This chain joins TRBV10-3 and TRBJ2-5; perhaps TRBD2 as D (7 bases). There are 16 residues in the CDR3. CDR1 is ENHRY, CDR2 SYGVKD, per germline. Trimming removed 7 bases from V and 6 bases from J, with 24 bases in between. CDR3 nucleotide sequence: TGTGCCATCACTCCAACAGTAAAGGGGGGGGTGCAGACCCAGTACTTC. Translating it yields CAITPTVKGGVQTQYF.

This clone has only a few counts. The chain employs TRBV5-1 and TRBJ1-1; 10 bases match TRBD1. V trimming: 3 bases; J trimming: 1 base; junction bases outside the gene matches: 0. This CDR3 is 14 amino acids long. Germline CDR1 is SGHRS and CDR2 is YFSETQ. CDR3 coding DNA: TGCGCCAGCAGCTGGGACAGGGGGAACACTGAAGCTTTCTTT. Translating gives CASSWDRGNTEAFF.

This chain links TRBV7-2 with TRBJ1-1, with no clear D. V gave up 2 bases and J gave up 0 bases, with 13 bases separating them. This CDR3 region has 16 residues. Germline assignment: CDR1 SGHTA and CDR2 FQGNSA. CDR3 DNA: TGTGCCAGCAGCTTAAGTTCTTCCAGGATGAACACTGAAGCTTTCTTT. This encodes CASSLSSSRMNTEAFF.

The chain uses TRBV29-1 and TRBJ2-5, with TRBD2 matching 8 bases. Looked up from germline, CDR1 is SQVTM and CDR2 is ANQGSEA. This CDR3 contains 12 residues. The V gene end was trimmed by 1 base and the J gene end by 7 bases; junction bases not matched to a gene: 2. The CDR3 DNA follows: TGCAGCGTTGAAGGGAGCGGGAGGACCCAGTACTTC. This sequence encodes CSVEGSGRTQYF.

J is TRBJ2-7 and V is TRBV10-3; weak D call: TRBD2 (6 bases). This CDR3 spans 14 amino acids. Trimming took off 2 bases at V and 3 bases at J, with 11 bases between the two ends. Germline lookup yields CDR1 ENHRY and CDR2 SYGVKD. The CDR3 DNA sequence: TGTGCCATCAGTGAGCCGGGACTCAACTACGAGCAGTACTTC. This codes for CAISEPGLNYEQYF.